Shown below are 18 T cell receptor beta chains from a single sample sequenced in a study of cytomegalovirus exposure and HLA in healthy donors. Primers for the PCR totalled 60 Vbeta and 13 Jbeta. TCRdb keeps only in-frame clones here, not all; method: immunoSEQ multiplex PCR. This sample has about 170,000 clones, with over 70% found just once. The specimen was PBMCs. The receptors shown here come from a woman in her forties or fifties in good health and CMV-seropositive.

The chain carries TRBV27 and TRBJ2-3; 7 bases line up with TRBD2. Germline values: CDR1 MNHEY, CDR2 SMNVEV (reference sequence). The V gene end was trimmed by 4 bases and the J gene end by 2 bases; junction bases not matched to a gene: 6. This CDR3 is built from 15 residues. In DNA, the CDR3 is TGTGCCAGCAGTTCCCTAGCGGACCCCACAGATACGCAGTATTTT. Its protein product is CASSSLADPTDTQYF.

CDR3 DNA sequence: TGTGCCAGCAGTGATTGGGGGGGGAATTCACCCCTCCACTTT. Its protein product is CASSDWGGNSPLHF. The V gene is TRBV25-1, the J gene TRBJ1-6, with a possible D match to TRBD1 (5 bases). The CDR3 loop spans 14 amino acids. The germline CDR1 and CDR2 sequences are MGHDK and SYGVNS. V dropped 3 bases and J dropped 7 bases, with 10 bases sitting between them.

The V and J genes are TRBV7-8 and TRBJ2-7; D is possibly TRBD2 (6 bases). Germline V gene sequence: CDR1 SGHVS, CDR2 FQNEAQ. V was cut by 5 bases and J by 5 bases, with 22 bases left in between. The CDR3 contains 16 residues. This CDR3 reads CASSGTRGGFPNEQYF. The CDR3 nucleotides read TGTGCCAGCAGCGGTACACGAGGAGGGTTTCCTAACGAGCAGTACTTC.

The chain joins TRBV14 to TRBJ2-7; 7 positions match TRBD1. The CDR3 has 16 residues. With V trimmed by 1 base and J by 2 bases, 8 bases remained unmatched. CDR1 is SGHDN, CDR2 FVKESK, per germline. The CDR3 protein is CASSQGPPGQTYEQYF. CDR3 sequence (DNA): TGTGCCAGCAGCCAAGGGCCCCCGGGACAGACCTACGAGCAGTACTTC.

The chain has TRBV29-1 and TRBJ2-7; 7 positions agree with TRBD2. The CDR3 contains 13 residues. Germline V gives CDR1 SQVTM, CDR2 ANQGSEA. V was clipped by 1 base and J by 3 bases; unmatched bases: 3. Here the CDR3 DNA reads TGCAGCGTTGAAGTAGCGGGTCTCTACGAGCAGTACTTC. This translates into CSVEVAGLYEQYF.

The rearrangement uses TRBV9 and TRBJ1-2, with D perhaps TRBD1 (5 bases). CDR1 is SGDLS, CDR2 YYNGEE, per germline. The CDR3 spans 14 residues. V lost 0 bases to trimming and J lost 8 bases, with 14 bases between them. The CDR3 loop reads CASSVGGATRGYTF. The CDR3 DNA follows: TGTGCCAGCAGCGTAGGCGGGGCGACGCGGGGCTACACCTTC.

A remark on this clone: Within the sample, other DNA sequences also encode this same CDR3. This rearrangement joins TRBV5-1 to TRBJ1-1; the match to TRBD1 covers 11 bases. Trimming cost V 3 bases and J 4 bases; bases outside gene matches: 5. Germline V gene lookup returns CDR1 SGHRS and CDR2 YFSETQ. The CDR3 spans 15 residues. CDR3 DNA: TGCGCCAGCAGCTCTGGACAGGGGGCCAGCACTGAAGCTTTCTTT. Protein: CASSSGQGASTEAFF.

This clone showed up just a few times. CDR3 loop: CSVDPWTGQFF. In nucleotides, the CDR3 is TGCAGCGTCGACCCCTGGACAGGGCAGTTCTTC. The chain joins TRBV29-1 to TRBJ2-1; TRBD1 matches at 7 bases. In germline, CDR1 is SQVTM, CDR2 ANQGSEA. The CDR3 length is 11 residues. V dropped 6 bases and J dropped 12; count of bases not matched to a gene: 8.

V usage is TRBV5-6 and J usage is TRBJ2-3, with TRBD2 identical over 11 bases. Germline trimming cut 0 bases from V and 7 bases from J; bases unmatched to any gene: 10. The germline V gene encodes CDR1 SGHDT and CDR2 YYEEEE. The CDR3 runs 17 residues. CDR3 DNA sequence: TGTGCCAGCAGCTTGGGGTTTAGCGGGGGGGCCATATATACGCAGTATTTT. Protein sequence: CASSLGFSGGAIYTQYF.

The rearrangement joins TRBV6-5 to TRBJ2-6; D gene uncertain. Looked up from germline, CDR1 is MNHEY and CDR2 is SVGAGI. The CDR3 loop spans 14 amino acids. Trimming took 6 bases from V and 0 from J, leaving 6 bases between them. CDR3: CASRQISGANVLTF. CDR3 in DNA: TGTGCCAGCAGACAGATCTCTGGGGCCAACGTCCTGACTTTC.

This chain links TRBV2 with TRBJ2-5; 9 bases align to TRBD1. V trimming: 6 bases; J trimming: 2 bases; junction bases outside the gene matches: 4. There are 14 residues in the CDR3. Germline CDR1 reads SNHLY; CDR2 reads FYNNEI. The CDR3, as DNA: TGTGCCAGCAGCCGACAGGGGGGTCAAGAGACCCAGTACTTC. Translated, it gives CASSRQGGQETQYF. The full variable domain, with the rest looked up from reference TRBV2 and TRBJ2-5, is EPEVTQTPSHQVTQMGQEVILRCVPISNHLYFYWYRQILGQKVEFLVSFYNNEISEKSEIFDDQFSVERPDGSNFTLKIRSTKLEDSAMYFCASSRQGGQETQYFGPGTRLLVL.

In its sample, this clone was seen a few times. This sequence joins TRBV4-2 and TRBJ2-5; 8 positions agree with TRBD1. Germline V gene data show CDR1 as LGHNA and CDR2 as YNFKEQ. The length of the CDR3 is 16 residues. The junction had 10 bases not matched to a gene; V was cut back by 2 bases and J by 5 bases. The CDR3 DNA follows: TGTGCCAGCAGCCAAAAAGGGACAGGACAGATGGAGACCCAGTACTTC. Translating it yields CASSQKGTGQMETQYF.

The chain employs TRBV6-5 and TRBJ1-4; D is perhaps TRBD1 (6 bases). The CDR3 extends over 13 amino acids. Germline-derived CDR1 and CDR2 are MNHEY and SVGAGI. V lost 3 bases, J lost 8 bases, and 10 bases lay in between. CDR3 sequence reads: CASSYGRGEKLFF. In nucleotides, the CDR3 is TGTGCCAGCAGTTATGGTAGGGGGGAAAAACTGTTTTTT.

This clone was seen only once. V usage is TRBV9 and J usage is TRBJ1-1; tentatively, D is TRBD1 (6 bases). Germline V gene sequence: CDR1 SGDLS, CDR2 YYNGEE. The CDR3 covers 15 residues. Trimming cost V 0 bases and J 1 base, with 10 bases left between them. Written as DNA, the CDR3 is TGTGCCAGCAGCGTAGACCCAGGGGCGAACACTGAAGCTTTCTTT. Encoded protein: CASSVDPGANTEAFF.

Note on this clone: Germline and junction disagree at one end, which may indicate a read error. The chain joins TRBV6-1 to TRBJ1-2; tentatively, D is TRBD1 (5 bases). This CDR3 contains 15 residues. The germline gives CDR1 MNHNS, CDR2 SASEGT. CDR3 in DNA: TGTGGCAGCAGGGCCACGGGGTCGGCTAACTATGGCTACACCTTC. It translates to CGSRATGSANYGYTF.

This chain links TRBV6-6 with TRBJ1-2; D is possibly TRBD1 (5 bases). V lost 6 bases, J lost 7 bases, and 18 bases lay in between. Germline V gene data show CDR1 as MNHNY and CDR2 as SVGAGI (reference sequence). This CDR3 is 14 amino acids long. The CDR3 DNA sequence: TGTGCCAGCAGCTCCCCCCAGGGACTCGCTGGCTACACCTTC. Protein: CASSSPQGLAGYTF.

V is TRBV27 and J is TRBJ2-5, with D possibly matching TRBD2 (6 bases). Looked up from germline, CDR1 is MNHEY and CDR2 is SMNVEV (reference sequence). The CDR3 consists of 16 residues. The V and J ends lost 6 bases and 2 bases respectively, with 19 bases between them. This CDR3 is CASRPSPGTYQETQYF. The CDR3 coding sequence is TGTGCCAGCAGGCCTTCCCCCGGGACTTATCAAGAGACCCAGTACTTC.

The genes are TRBV28 and TRBJ1-1; unclear D gene. With 3 bases removed from V and 5 bases from J, the gap between germline ends came to 7 bases. Germline assignment: CDR1 MDHEN and CDR2 SYDVKM. CDR3 length equals 12 residues. CDR3 coding DNA: TGTGCCAGCAGTTTGGGAGTAACTGAAGCTTTCTTT. This codes for CASSLGVTEAFF.